This is a list of T cell receptor beta chains from one sample in a study of shared clonotypes between healthy human individuals. TCRdb's table, derived via immunoSEQ multiplex PCR, lists solely in-frame clones and lacks some. The sample includes about 2 million clones, about 94% of them seen just once. Sequenced: naive CD8+ T cells sorted from blood. The receptors come from a man between 18 and 29 years old in good health. Both conserved end residues are part of each CDR3. Fields, in order: J gene, clone size, D gene, V gene, CDR3 protein, CDR3 DNA. A D gene is named only where the DNA matches it firmly. Only some rows state a clone size, as once, few, many or a class for expanded clones.

J: TRBJ2-1
size: .
D: TRBD2
V: TRBV7-8
CDR3: CASSLGLAGGIGTYNEQFF
DNA: TGTGCCAGCAGCTTAGGACTAGCGGGGGGGATTGGGACCTACAATGAGCAGTTCTTC

J: TRBJ2-5
size: .
D: TRBD1
V: TRBV7-9
CDR3: CASSVRQGDGETQYF
DNA: TGTGCCAGCAGCGTACGACAGGGGGATGGAGAGACCCAGTACTTC

J: TRBJ2-7
size: .
D: TRBD1
V: TRBV28
CDR3: CASSFGGQGVYEQYF
DNA: TGTGCCAGCAGTTTTGGGGGACAGGGGGTTTACGAGCAGTACTTC

J: TRBJ2-3
size: .
D: TRBD2
V: TRBV10-3
CDR3: CAISESEASGSTDTQYF
DNA: TGTGCCATCAGTGAGTCGGAGGCTAGCGGGAGCACAGATACGCAGTATTTT

J: TRBJ2-7
size: .
D: TRBD1
V: TRBV19
CDR3: CASSIARTGYEQYF
DNA: TGTGCCAGTAGTATTGCCAGGACAGGCTACGAGCAGTACTTC

J: TRBJ2-7
size: .
D: .
V: TRBV7-9
CDR3: CASSLVQGPLSYEQYF
DNA: TGTGCCAGCAGCTTAGTGCAGGGGCCCTTGTCCTACGAGCAGTACTTC

J: TRBJ1-1
size: .
D: .
V: TRBV6-5
CDR3: CASSWDTLNTEAFF
DNA: TGTGCCAGCAGTTGGGACACTCTGAACACTGAAGCTTTCTTT

J: TRBJ1-3
size: .
D: TRBD1
V: TRBV5-8
CDR3: CASSLASEGARGNTIYF
DNA: TGTGCCAGCAGCTTGGCCTCCGAGGGGGCAAGGGGAAACACCATATATTTT

J: TRBJ2-7
size: .
D: TRBD1
V: TRBV13
CDR3: CASSFMGQGIYEQYF
DNA: TGTGCCAGCAGCTTCATGGGACAGGGCATCTACGAGCAGTACTTC

J: TRBJ2-3
size: .
D: TRBD2
V: TRBV9
CDR3: CASSVWAGGTDTQYF
DNA: TGTGCCAGCAGCGTTTGGGCGGGAGGCACAGATACGCAGTATTTT

J: TRBJ2-1
size: once
D: .
V: TRBV11-2
CDR3: CASSLAPSKYEQFF
DNA: TGTGCCAGCAGCTTAGCGCCTAGTAAGTATGAGCAGTTCTTC

J: TRBJ2-1
size: .
D: .
V: TRBV11-2
CDR3: CASSQAGTLNEQFF
DNA: TGTGCCAGCAGCCAGGCGGGTACACTAAATGAGCAGTTCTTC

J: TRBJ1-2
size: .
D: TRBD1
V: TRBV4-3
CDR3: CASSQDRWTGGLFGYTF
DNA: TGCGCCAGCAGCCAAGATCGGTGGACAGGGGGCTTATTTGGCTACACCTTC

J: TRBJ2-1
size: .
D: TRBD2
V: TRBV19
CDR3: CASKRLAGGGNEQFF
DNA: TGTGCCAGTAAGAGACTAGCGGGAGGCGGGAATGAGCAGTTCTTC

J: TRBJ1-2
size: once
D: TRBD1
V: TRBV9
CDR3: CASSVGDRVGGYTF
DNA: TGTGCCAGCAGCGTGGGAGACAGGGTGGGTGGCTACACCTTC

J: TRBJ2-2
size: .
D: TRBD2
V: TRBV5-1
CDR3: CASSGGLGANTGELFF
DNA: TGCGCCAGCAGCGGGGGACTAGGGGCGAACACCGGGGAGCTGTTTTTT

J: TRBJ2-2
size: .
D: .
V: TRBV19
CDR3: CASTVYHGKNTGELFF
DNA: TGTGCCAGTACCGTATACCACGGAAAGAACACCGGGGAGCTGTTTTTT

J: TRBJ1-5
size: .
D: TRBD1
V: TRBV7-3
CDR3: CASSLNELQGLSNQPQHF
DNA: TGTGCCAGCAGCTTAAACGAACTACAGGGGCTTAGCAATCAGCCCCAGCATTTT

J: TRBJ2-7
size: .
D: .
V: TRBV7-8
CDR3: CASSSARGYEQYF
DNA: TGTGCCAGCAGCTCTGCACGGGGCTACGAGCAGTACTTC

J: TRBJ2-7
size: .
D: TRBD2
V: TRBV27
CDR3: CASSFSTSGYEQYF
DNA: TGTGCCAGCAGTTTCTCGACTAGCGGCTACGAGCAGTACTTC

J: TRBJ2-1
size: once
D: TRBD2
V: TRBV15
CDR3: CATSRDLAGGPGEQFF
DNA: TGTGCCACCAGCAGAGATTTGGCGGGGGGGCCCGGTGAGCAGTTCTTC

J: TRBJ2-7
size: .
D: .
V: TRBV11-2
CDR3: CASSLAYGSYEQYF
DNA: TGTGCCAGCAGCTTAGCATACGGGAGCTACGAGCAGTACTTC

J: TRBJ1-3
size: .
D: .
V: TRBV18
CDR3: CASSPEGISGNTIYF
DNA: TGTGCCAGCTCACCAGAAGGCATTTCTGGAAACACCATATATTTT

J: TRBJ2-7
size: .
D: .
V: TRBV5-6
CDR3: CASSKTGTRYEQYF
DNA: TGTGCCAGCAGCAAAACCGGGACCCGCTACGAGCAGTACTTC

J: TRBJ1-2
size: .
D: .
V: TRBV30
CDR3: CAWSVGPSPTNGYTF
DNA: TGTGCCTGGAGTGTTGGTCCCTCCCCGACGAATGGCTACACCTTC

J: TRBJ2-3
size: .
D: .
V: TRBV5-1
CDR3: CASSFVGAVSTDTQYF
DNA: TGCGCCAGCAGCTTTGTAGGGGCCGTCAGCACAGATACGCAGTATTTT

J: TRBJ2-6
size: .
D: .
V: TRBV2
CDR3: CASSGEGAEYSGANVLTF
DNA: TGTGCCAGCAGTGGAGAGGGCGCGGAATACTCTGGGGCCAACGTCCTGACTTTC

J: TRBJ2-5
size: .
D: .
V: TRBV4-1
CDR3: CASSQEAPTQYF
DNA: TGCGCCAGCAGCCAAGAAGCCCCGACCCAGTACTTC

J: TRBJ1-4
size: .
D: .
V: TRBV11-2
CDR3: CASSPSTQGTNEKLFF
DNA: TGTGCCAGCAGCCCCAGCACCCAGGGGACTAATGAAAAACTGTTTTTT

J: TRBJ2-7
size: .
D: .
V: TRBV7-8
CDR3: CASSSRTGYEQYF
DNA: TGTGCCAGCAGCTCCCGGACGGGCTACGAGCAGTACTTC

J: TRBJ2-7
size: .
D: .
V: TRBV7-6
CDR3: CASSLAAGDYEQYF
DNA: TGTGCCAGCAGCTTAGCAGCAGGGGACTACGAGCAGTACTTC

J: TRBJ2-2
size: .
D: .
V: TRBV4-1
CDR3: CASSHGGLTTGELFF
DNA: TGCGCCAGCAGTCACGGAGGGCTCACAACCGGGGAGCTGTTTTTT

J: TRBJ1-1
size: .
D: .
V: TRBV5-4
CDR3: CASSYAGRGTEAFF
DNA: TGTGCCAGCAGCTACGCCGGTAGAGGCACTGAAGCTTTCTTT

J: TRBJ1-3
size: .
D: .
V: TRBV9
CDR3: CASSVGGGGNTIYF
DNA: TGTGCCAGCAGCGTTGGAGGCGGAGGAAACACCATATATTTT

J: TRBJ1-5
size: .
D: TRBD1
V: TRBV2
CDR3: CASSEIAGGMDQPQHF
DNA: TGTGCCAGCAGTGAAATTGCAGGGGGAATGGATCAGCCCCAGCATTTT

J: TRBJ2-5
size: .
D: TRBD2
V: TRBV10-1
CDR3: CASSESSGGSETQYF
DNA: TGCGCCAGCAGTGAGTCGTCGGGAGGGTCGGAGACCCAGTACTTC

J: TRBJ2-2
size: .
D: TRBD1
V: TRBV6-1
CDR3: CASSEVRWRTGNTGELFF
DNA: TGTGCCAGCAGTGAAGTTCGTTGGAGGACAGGAAACACCGGGGAGCTGTTTTTT

J: TRBJ2-1
size: .
D: TRBD2
V: TRBV4-1
CDR3: CASSHPSGGASDEQFF
DNA: TGCGCCAGCAGCCACCCTAGCGGGGGGGCTTCGGATGAGCAGTTCTTC

J: TRBJ1-1
size: .
D: .
V: TRBV10-3
CDR3: CAISDFDSTNTEAFF
DNA: TGTGCCATCAGTGATTTTGACAGTACAAACACTGAAGCTTTCTTT

J: TRBJ2-7
size: .
D: .
V: TRBV10-3
CDR3: CAIGAYEQYF
DNA: TGTGCCATCGGTGCCTACGAGCAGTACTTC

J: TRBJ2-2
size: .
D: .
V: TRBV29-1
CDR3: CSVEESGTGELFF
DNA: TGCAGCGTGGAGGAGTCGGGCACCGGGGAGCTGTTTTTT

J: TRBJ2-5
size: .
D: .
V: TRBV2
CDR3: CASTETHQETQYF
DNA: TGTGCCAGCACGGAGACTCATCAAGAGACCCAGTACTTC

J: TRBJ1-3
size: .
D: .
V: TRBV12-2
CDR3: CASRLVATSGNTIYF
DNA: TGTGCAAGTCGCTTAGTTGCGACCTCTGGAAACACCATATATTTT

J: TRBJ2-1
size: .
D: .
V: TRBV14
CDR3: CASSQPGLYNEQFF
DNA: TGTGCCAGCAGCCAACCCGGTCTCTACAATGAGCAGTTCTTC

J: TRBJ2-7
size: .
D: .
V: TRBV6-6
CDR3: CASSPPTEISYEQYF
DNA: TGTGCCAGCAGTCCCCCGACAGAAATCTCCTACGAGCAGTACTTC